Listed below are T cell receptor beta chains from one sample, sequenced in a study of shared clonotypes between healthy human individuals. Generated by immunoSEQ multiplex PCR, the TCRdb table keeps only in-frame clones and is missing some. The sample lists about 2 million clones, 90% to 95% occurring once. Sequencing input: naive CD4+ T cells sorted from blood. Receptors originate from a man younger than 30 in good health. CDR3s include the opening cysteine and the closing phenylalanine or tryptophan. A D gene is named only where the DNA matches it firmly. Clone size is not always given. Where it is, it says once, few, many or a class for expanded clones.

D gene	clone size	V gene	J gene	CDR3 DNA	CDR3 protein
TRBD1	-	TRBV7-9	TRBJ2-2	TGTGCCAGCAGAGGACAGGGGCGGACCGGGGAGCTGTTTTTT	CASRGQGRTGELFF
TRBD1	-	TRBV5-6	TRBJ2-3	TGTGCCAGCAGCTTGAGGAGGGGACAGGGGATTCGCACAGATACGCAGTATTTT	CASSLRRGQGIRTDTQYF
-	-	TRBV28	TRBJ1-4	TGTGCCAGCAACCCCTACCCCGGGCGATCCGCAACTAATGAAAAACTGTTTTTT	CASNPYPGRSATNEKLFF
-	-	TRBV7-3	TRBJ1-6	TGTGCCAGCAGCTCTAGCGGGGAAGGACGTTCACCCCTCCACTTT	CASSSSGEGRSPLHF
-	-	TRBV6-6	TRBJ1-4	TGTGCCAGCAGCAGGCCTATCACAGGGTCTAATGAAAAACTGTTTTTT	CASSRPITGSNEKLFF
TRBD1	-	TRBV2	TRBJ1-4	TGTGCCAGCAGTCCGGACAGGGTGGGAGAAAAACTGTTTTTT	CASSPDRVGEKLFF
-	-	TRBV14	TRBJ2-5	TGTGCCAGCAGCCGTGGCGGAATCCTCCAAGAGACCCAGTACTTC	CASSRGGILQETQYF
-	-	TRBV5-1	TRBJ2-5	TGCGCCAGCAGCGTGGGACTCTCTCAAGAGACCCAGTACTTC	CASSVGLSQETQYF
-	-	TRBV6-6	TRBJ2-5	TGTGCCAGCAGCCCCGGCGACAGGCAAGAGACCCAGTACTTC	CASSPGDRQETQYF
-	-	TRBV10-2	TRBJ2-7	TGCGCCAGCAGTGAGCTCCGGGAACCCTACGAGCAGTACTTC	CASSELREPYEQYF
-	-	TRBV2	TRBJ1-1	TGTGCCAGCAGTGGGGTAGGTCTGGACACTGAAGCTTTCTTT	CASSGVGLDTEAFF
-	-	TRBV28	TRBJ1-4	TGTGCCAGCAGCCGTTTGGACGCAACTAATGAAAAACTGTTTTTT	CASSRLDATNEKLFF
-	-	TRBV27	TRBJ2-3	TGTGCCAGCAGTACCCGGAGAGGATTTGACGATACGCAGTATTTT	CASSTRRGFDDTQYF
-	once	TRBV18	TRBJ1-5	TGTGCCAGCTCCACCCTCGGGACCCAGCCCCAGCATTTT	CASSTLGTQPQHF
-	-	TRBV9	TRBJ1-5	TGTGCCAGCAGCGTCCCGGGACGGCTTCGCAATCAGCCCCAGCATTTT	CASSVPGRLRNQPQHF
TRBD1	-	TRBV29-1	TRBJ1-1	TGCAGCGTTCGGACAGGGGGTAACACTGAAGCTTTCTTT	CSVRTGGNTEAFF
TRBD1	-	TRBV7-9	TRBJ1-1	TGTGCCAGCAGCTTGCGACAGGGGTCTATTGAAGCTTTCTTT	CASSLRQGSIEAFF
-	-	TRBV7-2	TRBJ1-5	TGTGCCAGCAGCTTAGCATGGGGGATGACTCAGCCCCAGCATTTT	CASSLAWGMTQPQHF
-	-	TRBV20-1	TRBJ1-6	TGCAGTGCCCCCGGGGGTTCACCCCTCCACTTT	CSAPGGSPLHF
-	-	TRBV6-6	TRBJ2-7	TGTGCCAGCAGTCCCAACTACAGTTACGAGCAGTACTTC	CASSPNYSYEQYF
TRBD1	-	TRBV6-1	TRBJ2-1	TGTGCCAGCAGTGAATTACAGGGGACGAGCGAGCAGTTCTTC	CASSELQGTSEQFF
TRBD1	-	TRBV29-1	TRBJ1-1	TGCAGCGTTCGACAGGGCACCACTGAAGCTTTCTTT	CSVRQGTTEAFF
-	-	TRBV7-2	TRBJ1-1	TGTGCCAGCAGCGTTGACTGGGGCACTGAAGCTTTCTTT	CASSVDWGTEAFF
TRBD1	-	TRBV15	TRBJ1-5	TGTGCCACCAGTCCACAGGGGATCAATCAGCCCCAGCATTTT	CATSPQGINQPQHF
-	-	TRBV28	TRBJ1-6	TGTGCCAGCAGACCGGGACTGTCCAATTCACCCCTCCACTTT	CASRPGLSNSPLHF
-	once	TRBV19	TRBJ1-6	TGTGCCAGTAGTACCCGCAGTGTGGGGGCCAGCTCCTATAATTCACCCCTCCACTTT	CASSTRSVGASSYNSPLHF
-	-	TRBV9	TRBJ2-7	TGTGCCAGCAGCGTAGAGCCGGGGGGACAGAGCTTCTACGAGCAGTACTTC	CASSVEPGGQSFYEQYF
-	-	TRBV5-1	TRBJ2-5	TGCGCCAGCAGCTTTGGGGGTACCGAGACCCAGTACTTC	CASSFGGTETQYF
TRBD2	-	TRBV4-3	TRBJ2-2	TGCGCCAGCAGCCAGGAACTAGCGGGAGGGGACACCGGGGAGCTGTTTTTT	CASSQELAGGDTGELFF
TRBD1	-	TRBV2	TRBJ1-5	TGTGCCAGCAGCGGGGGACAGGGGTATCAGCCCCAGCATTTT	CASSGGQGYQPQHF
-	-	TRBV7-2	TRBJ2-7	TGTGCCAGCAGCTTAGGTCTGGGGACCCCCCTCGAGCAGTACTTC	CASSLGLGTPLEQYF
-	-	TRBV9	TRBJ2-1	TGTGCCAGCAGCAAGACTAGTAGCAACGAGCAGTTCTTC	CASSKTSSNEQFF
TRBD2	-	TRBV5-1	TRBJ2-3	TGCGCCAGCAGCTCCGGACTAGCGGGGGCCACAGATACGCAGTATTTT	CASSSGLAGATDTQYF
-	-	TRBV19	TRBJ2-5	TGTGCCAGTAGTCACGGCGACAGGCGACAAGAGACCCAGTACTTC	CASSHGDRRQETQYF
-	-	TRBV6-1	TRBJ1-1	TGTGCCAGCGGGGGAGGGGCGCTGGGCACTGAAGCTTTCTTT	CASGGGALGTEAFF
TRBD2	-	TRBV6-5	TRBJ2-7	TGTGCCAGCAGTCCGCCGGGACTAGCGGAATACGAGCAGTACTTC	CASSPPGLAEYEQYF
-	once	TRBV7-3	TRBJ2-6	TGTGCCAGCAGCCAGACAGTCGGGGCCAACGTCCTGACTTTC	CASSQTVGANVLTF
TRBD1	-	TRBV6-1	TRBJ1-2	TGTGCCAGCACAGCACCGGGACAGGGTGTCTATGGCTACACCTTC	CASTAPGQGVYGYTF
-	-	TRBV11-2	TRBJ1-5	TGTGCCAGCAGCTTAGGGGGGGGAAGTCAGCCCCAGCATTTT	CASSLGGGSQPQHF
-	-	TRBV10-3	TRBJ1-6	TGTGCCATCAGTGGGACCGACCATAATTCACCCCTCCACTTT	CAISGTDHNSPLHF
TRBD2	-	TRBV6-6	TRBJ2-7	TGTGCCAGCATTATGGGGGGGGAGTACGAGCAGTACTTC	CASIMGGEYEQYF
TRBD2	-	TRBV5-1	TRBJ2-1	TGCGCCAGCAGCTTGTCTCCCGGGGGGGAGTACAATGAGCAGTTCTTC	CASSLSPGGEYNEQFF
-	-	TRBV30	TRBJ2-7	TGTGCCTGGAGTGGGACAGCCTACGAGCAGTACTTC	CAWSGTAYEQYF
TRBD2	-	TRBV6-5	TRBJ2-7	TGTGCCAGCAGGTCCCTAGCGGGATACGAGCAGTACTTC	CASRSLAGYEQYF
TRBD1	-	TRBV5-1	TRBJ1-1	TGCGCCAGCAGCTCGGGGACAGCAGGAAACACTGAAGCTTTCTTT	CASSSGTAGNTEAFF
-	-	TRBV4-3	TRBJ1-4	TGCGCCAGCAGCCAAATAAAAGGGCCTAATGAAAAACTGTTTTTT	CASSQIKGPNEKLFF
-	once	TRBV27	TRBJ2-3	TGTGCCAGCAGTTTATCCTCGCCTACTACAGATACGCAGTATTTT	CASSLSSPTTDTQYF
-	-	TRBV6-1	TRBJ1-5	TGTGCCAGCAGACCCGGGGGGGGCAATCAGCCCCAGCATTTT	CASRPGGGNQPQHF
TRBD1	once	TRBV27	TRBJ2-7	TGTGCCAGCAGTCGCTCCCGGGACAGGGCTCCCTACGAGCAGTACTTC	CASSRSRDRAPYEQYF
TRBD1	-	TRBV6-5	TRBJ2-1	TGTGCCAGCAGTTCGGACAGGGGGCGAAACAATGAGCAGTTCTTC	CASSSDRGRNNEQFF
-	-	TRBV30	TRBJ1-6	TGTGCCTGGAGCCCTGCCCTGGATTCACCCCTCCACTTT	CAWSPALDSPLHF
-	-	TRBV10-3	TRBJ2-7	TGTGCCGCCCACCGGGACGGAACCTACGAGCAGTACTTC	CAAHRDGTYEQYF
TRBD1	-	TRBV10-3	TRBJ2-6	TGTGCCATCAGTGAGTCGAACAGGGGGCTACGTGGGGCCAACGTCCTGACTTTC	CAISESNRGLRGANVLTF
-	-	TRBV5-6	TRBJ2-7	TGTGCCAGCAGCTTAGAGTGGGGGAGCTCCTACGAGCAGTACTTC	CASSLEWGSSYEQYF
TRBD1	-	TRBV5-1	TRBJ2-5	TGCGCCAGCAGCCCCAGGACAGGGCAAGAGACCCAGTACTTC	CASSPRTGQETQYF